The 21 T cell receptor beta chains presented below share a single source sample, sequenced in a study of molecular identifiers for immune sequencing clone quantification. From the PCR reads, TCRdb called clonotypes with MiXCR, one entry per CDR3 protein. Found here are 9,500 to 15,000 distinct CDR3 sequences, about 20% of them singletons; the top ten hold 1.3% to 1.5%. What was sequenced was naive CD8+ T cells from blood, with Jurkat cell RNA spiked in. Subset indicated: FACS-sorted CD8+CD4-CCR7+CD45RA+ naive T cells. Receptor source: a human donor in good health. Some libraries in this study had Jurkat cell RNA spiked in.

There are a few counts of this clonotype. V and J are TRBV20-1 and TRBJ2-7; D is unresolved. The V end lost 3 bases, the J end lost 2 bases, and 11 bases lay between the germline ends. Germline V gene lookup returns CDR1 DFQATT and CDR2 SNEGSKA (reference sequence). There are 13 residues in the CDR3. CDR3 amino acids: CSARSKQTYEQYF. DNA for the CDR3: TGCAGTGCTAGGTCCAAACAAACCTACGAGCAGTACTTC.

This clonotype was seen repeatedly, ten times or more. This CDR3 fails to terminate in the conserved phenylalanine or tryptophan, so it likely reflects a read error. The CDR3 DNA sequence: TGTGCCAGCAGTTACTCGATTAGTGCAGATACGCAGTATTAT. The encoded protein is CASSYSISADTQYY. The rearrangement links TRBV6-2 or TRBV6-3 to TRBJ2-3; D gene unclear. This CDR3 has 14 amino acids. Germline CDR1 is MNHEY and CDR2 is SVGEGT. V gave up 0 bases and J gave up 4 bases, with 8 bases separating them.

Only a few counts were recorded for this clonotype. A much larger clone lies a single base off, so this may be a read error. J is TRBJ1-1 and V is TRBV30, with D uncertain. The V gene's germline CDR1 is GTSNPN and CDR2 SVGIG (reference sequence). V was pared by 2 bases and J by 4 bases, with 17 bases between. The CDR3 consists of 15 residues. CDR3 DNA sequence: TGTGCCTGGAGTCCACACCCCGGCGGAAGCACTGAAGCTTTCTTT. Amino acids: CAWSPHPGGSTEAFF.

Comments on this clonotype: The conserved phenylalanine or tryptophan is not found at the CDR3 terminus, so this likely reflects a read error. The rearrangement links TRBV7-8 to TRBJ1-4; D is perhaps TRBD1 (5 bases). In germline, CDR1 is SGHVS, CDR2 FQNEAQ. This CDR3 comprises 16 residues. Trimming took off 4 bases at V and 4 bases at J, with 16 bases between the two ends. CDR3 sequence reads: CASSSMARELNEKLFL. The CDR3 nucleotides are TGTGCCAGCAGCTCCATGGCCAGGGAACTTAATGAAAAACTGTTTTTG.

This clonotype was recorded a few times. This could be a read error, since a much larger clone is one nucleotide away. The chain combines TRBV13 with TRBJ2-1; 7 bases line up with TRBD2. The CDR3 has 14 amino acids. Germline V CDR1 and CDR2: PRHDT, FYEKMQ (reference sequence). The CDR3 sequence: CAGSLASGPNEQFF. The CDR3, as DNA: TGTGCCGGCAGCTTGGCTAGCGGCCCCAATGAGCAGTTCTTC.

This clonotype appeared a few times. The V and J genes are TRBV24-1 and TRBJ2-1, with 10 bases matching TRBD2. V lost 1 base and J lost 8; bases outside the gene matches: 7. CDR3 size: 16 residues. Germline V gene sequence: CDR1 KGHDR, CDR2 SFDVKD. The CDR3 region has the DNA TGTGCCACCAGTGATTTTGTTCTAGCGGGAGTCCATGAGCAGTTCTTC. This codes for CATSDFVLAGVHEQFF.

To note about this clonotype: The CDR3 end shows no conserved phenylalanine or tryptophan, and so a read error is likely. The chain combines TRBV19 with TRBJ2-7; 9 nucleotides line up with TRBD2. V lost 6 bases, J lost 4 bases, and 10 bases stayed unmatched. The V gene's germline CDR1 is LNHDA and CDR2 SQIVND (reference sequence). CDR3 length: 15 amino acids. This chain's CDR3 is CASSIQLAGMYEQYL. CDR3 bases: TGTGCCAGTAGCATTCAGCTAGCGGGAATGTACGAGCAGTACCTC.

In its sample, this clonotype was seen many times. The chain combines TRBV9 with TRBJ2-1; D is unclear. Germline lookup yields CDR1 SGDLS and CDR2 YYNGEE. There are 16 residues in the CDR3. Trimming removed 4 bases at V and 3 bases at J, with 17 bases between. The DNA for the CDR3 is TGTGCCAGCAGCCTTAAGGTTACCTCAAGCTACAATGAGCAGTTCTTC. Protein product: CASSLKVTSSYNEQFF.

The sample holds many counts of this clonotype. This chain connects TRBV20-1 to TRBJ2-7, with TRBD2 as a possible D gene (5 bases). The CDR3 runs to 15 residues. Deletions cut 3 bases from V and 2 bases from J, with 17 bases between. Germline assignment: CDR1 DFQATT and CDR2 SNEGSKA (reference sequence). The CDR3 sequence: CSARSDYFTAYEQYF. CDR3 nucleotide sequence: TGCAGTGCTAGGTCCGACTACTTCACCGCCTACGAGCAGTACTTC.

This clonotype was counted many times. V usage is TRBV6-2 or TRBV6-3 and J usage is TRBJ2-1; D is possibly TRBD1 or TRBD2 (6 bases each). Germline CDR1 and CDR2: MNHEY and SVGEGT. The CDR3 covers 17 residues. Trimming stripped 7 bases from V and 4 bases from J, with 23 bases between. The CDR3 bases are TGTGCCAGCAATCATTACAGGGAGGTCCTAAAATACAATGAGCAGTTCTTC. This codes for CASNHYREVLKYNEQFF.

Of note for this clonotype: Germline and junction disagree at one end, which may indicate a read error. The CDR3 is CASSPPRIAGIGAYEQYF. As DNA, the CDR3 is TGCGCCAGCAGCCCACCACGCATAGCGGGAATAGGCGCCTACGAGCAGTACTTC. The chain employs TRBV7-2 and TRBJ2-7; the match to TRBD2 covers 8 bases. The CDR3 is made up of 18 amino acids. Germline CDR1 SGHTA, CDR2 FQGNSA.

Notes on this clonotype: A read error is likely, as this CDR3 ends without the conserved phenylalanine or tryptophan. The chain recombines TRBV7-8 with TRBJ2-1; 12 nucleotides agree with TRBD2. This CDR3 region has 18 residues. The V gene's germline CDR1 is SGHVS and CDR2 FQNEAQ. J gave up 0 bases and V 4 bases, and 7 bases lay outside the gene matches. CDR3 nucleotide sequence: TGTGCCAGCAGCTCTGGTCTAGCGGGAGGGCACTCCTACAATGAGCAGTTCCTC. Protein product: CASSSGLAGGHSYNEQFL.

Concerning this clonotype: Possible read error: a much larger clone is one base away. Written as DNA, the CDR3 is TGTGCCAGCAGTTACTCTTACCCTTTAGTGGTTAGCACAGATACGCAGTATTTT. Protein product: CASSYSYPLVVSTDTQYF. This sequence joins TRBV6-2 or TRBV6-3 and TRBJ2-3; D uncertain. Germline V gene data show CDR1 as MNHEY and CDR2 as SVGEGT. The V end lost 0 bases, the J end lost 0 bases, and 16 bases lay between the germline ends. The CDR3 totals 18 residues.

As to this clonotype: This clone may be a read error of a much larger clone one base away. The J gene is TRBJ2-1, the V gene TRBV4-1; 7 positions agree with TRBD1. V trimming: 3 bases; J trimming: 6 bases; junction bases outside the gene matches: 5. This CDR3 is built from 14 residues. CDR1 is MGHRA, CDR2 YSYEKL, per germline. CDR3 sequence: CASSHETGCNEQFF. For the CDR3, the DNA is TGCGCCAGCAGCCACGAGACAGGGTGCAATGAGCAGTTCTTC.

This clonotype was detected many times. The V gene is TRBV29-1, the J gene TRBJ2-1; 12 bases are a match to TRBD2. The V and J ends lost 4 bases and 8 bases, in that order; junction bases with no gene match: 6. Germline V CDR1 and CDR2: SQVTM, ANQGSEA. CDR3 length: 14 amino acids. The CDR3 loop reads CSVGRTSGKYEQFF. The CDR3 bases are TGCAGCGTTGGGAGGACTAGCGGGAAGTATGAGCAGTTCTTC.

This clonotype counts as medium-sized. J is TRBJ1-5 and V is TRBV2, with D perhaps matching TRBD1 (5 bases). The length of the CDR3 is 14 residues. The ends were cut back, 8 bases at V and 3 bases at J, with 14 bases in the middle. CDR1 and CDR2 (germline): SNHLY, FYNNEI. CDR3 nucleotides: TGTGCCAGCGGGGCAGGGCAGGTCAATCAGCCCCAGCATTTT. The encoded protein is CASGAGQVNQPQHF.

This clonotype was observed many times. This chain links TRBV7-9 with TRBJ2-7; no definite D call. Germline assignment: CDR1 SEHNR and CDR2 FQNEAQ (reference sequence). There are 12 residues in the CDR3. The germline V and J ends were trimmed by 3 bases and 2 bases, with 5 bases remaining between them. The CDR3, as DNA: TGTGCCAGCAGCTTCGGCCCCTACGAGCAGTACTTC. Translation gives CASSFGPYEQYF. Filled out from reference TRBV7-9 and TRBJ2-7, the complete variable domain reads DTGVSQNPRHKITKRGQNVTFRCDPISEHNRLYWYRQTLGQGPEFLTYFQNEAQLEKSRLLSDRFSAERPKGSFSTLEIQRTEQGDSAMYLCASSFGPYEQYFGPGTRLTVT.

This clonotype has a single count. The J gene is TRBJ2-6, the V gene TRBV11-2; D uncertain. The germline V gene has CDR1 SGHAT and CDR2 FQNNGV. The V end was cut by 0 bases, the J end by 8 bases, with 11 bases between. The CDR3 loop spans 15 amino acids. CDR3 nucleotides: TGTGCCAGCAGCTTAGAGGCTCCATACCCCAACGTCCTGACTTTC. The encoded protein is CASSLEAPYPNVLTF.

This clonotype is medium-sized (0.01 to 0.1%). This chain uses TRBV2 with TRBJ2-1; D is perhaps TRBD2 (5 bases). The V and J ends lost 2 bases and 2 bases respectively, with 13 bases between them. The CDR3 sequence is 16 residues long. Looked up from germline, CDR1 is SNHLY and CDR2 is FYNNEI. CDR3 coding DNA: TGTGCCAGCAGTGAACGAGACTACTCACCCTACAATGAGCAGTTCTTC. This sequence encodes CASSERDYSPYNEQFF.

To note about this clonotype: A much bigger clone sits one base away, suggesting this may be a read error. The conserved phenylalanine or tryptophan normally closing the CDR3 is absent here, so this likely arose from a read error. The chain joins TRBV27 to TRBJ2-2; TRBD2 agrees at 8 bases. The V segment lost 7 bases and the J segment 3 bases; nucleotides outside the gene matches: 7. Germline V lookup: CDR1 MNHEY, CDR2 SMNVEV (reference sequence). This CDR3 is 15 amino acids long. CDR3 nucleotides: TGTGCCAGCAATACTATAGCGGGATACACCGGGGAGCTGTTTCTT. Amino acids: CASNTIAGYTGELFL.

In its sample, this clonotype ranks as medium-sized. The chain combines TRBV7-9 with TRBJ2-1; TRBD2 agrees at 7 bases. V shed 5 bases and J 1 base; nucleotides not matched to a gene: 8. CDR1 and CDR2 from the germline V gene are SEHNR and FQNEAQ (reference sequence). This CDR3 has 16 amino acids. CDR3 loop: CASSPGTIGSYNEQFF. CDR3 coding DNA: TGTGCCAGCAGCCCCGGGACTATCGGGTCCTACAATGAGCAGTTCTTC.